These 8 T cell receptor beta chains were all obtained from the same sample, sequenced in a study of blood T cell repertoires in COVID-19. Generated by immunoSEQ multiplex PCR, the TCRdb table keeps only in-frame clones and is missing some. The sample gives under 80,000 clones, more than 85% of which show up once; roughly 1% is in the top ten. The sequencing input was peripheral blood. Receptors were obtained from a man in his 70s with acute or convalescent COVID-19.

CDR3: CASSLAGNTGELFF. The CDR3 DNA is TGTGCCAGCAGCTTGGCAGGAAACACCGGGGAGCTGTTTTTT. The chain joins TRBV5-6 to TRBJ2-2, with unresolved D. Trimming left V 0 bases short and J 2 bases short, with 5 bases between. Per the germline V gene, CDR1 is SGHDT and CDR2 is YYEEEE. The CDR3 runs to 14 residues.

The chain joins TRBV28 to TRBJ2-5; tentative D call: TRBD2 (6 bases). Germline loops: CDR1 MDHEN, CDR2 SYDVKM. The CDR3 has 14 amino acids. The ends were cut back, 3 bases at V and 5 bases at J, with 13 bases in the middle. CDR3 amino acids: CASSFPKRVETQYF. In DNA, the CDR3 is TGTGCCAGCAGTTTCCCCAAGCGGGTGGAGACCCAGTACTTC.

The chain combines TRBV4-2 with TRBJ2-2, with D tentatively TRBD2 (5 bases). Between the trimmed V and J ends, which lost 5 bases and 7 bases, there was a span of 11 bases. The germline CDR1 and CDR2 sequences are LGHNA and YNFKEQ. CDR3 length: 13 amino acids. As DNA, the CDR3 is TGTGCCAGCAGCGATAGCGCGATCGGGGAGCTGTTTTTT. Amino acid sequence: CASSDSAIGELFF.

The gene calls are TRBV5-1 and TRBJ2-5; possible D gene TRBD1, 6 bases. From germline, CDR1 is SGHRS and CDR2 YFSETQ. The CDR3 contains 14 residues. Trimming took off 4 bases at V and 4 bases at J, with 14 bases between the two ends. This CDR3 is CASSPQGPPETQYF. Here the CDR3 DNA reads TGCGCCAGCAGCCCGCAGGGGCCCCCAGAGACCCAGTACTTC.

This chain connects TRBV27 to TRBJ2-2; TRBD1 aligns across 7 bases. Germline V gene data show CDR1 as MNHEY and CDR2 as SMNVEV (reference sequence). The CDR3 spans 14 residues. J gave up 4 bases and V 3 bases, and 2 bases lay outside the gene matches. CDR3 region: CASSLGTATGELFF. CDR3 nucleotide sequence: TGTGCCAGCAGTTTGGGGACAGCCACCGGGGAGCTGTTTTTT.

This clone is a singleton in its sample. V gene TRBV7-3 combines with J gene TRBJ2-3; tentative D call: TRBD2 (6 bases). Germline CDR1 and CDR2: SGHTA and FQGTGA. The CDR3 totals 14 residues. Trimming left V 4 bases short and J 4 bases short, with 12 bases between. The CDR3, as DNA: TGTGCCAGCAGCTGGGGACTGCTCCCAGATACGCAGTATTTT. Its translation: CASSWGLLPDTQYF.

The V gene is TRBV27, the J gene TRBJ2-5; TRBD1 might be the D (5 bases). The germline V gene has CDR1 MNHEY and CDR2 SMNVEV (reference sequence). V lost 1 base, J lost 1 base, and 7 bases lay in between. This CDR3 spans 14 amino acids. The CDR3 loop reads CASSLYRSQETQYF. The CDR3, as DNA: TGTGCCAGCAGTTTATACAGGAGCCAAGAGACCCAGTACTTC.

This chain links TRBV5-1 with TRBJ2-7; 9 positions agree with TRBD2. The trim removed 0 bases at V and 2 bases at J, leaving 9 bases unmatched. Germline CDR1 reads SGHRS; CDR2 reads YFSETQ. This CDR3 spans 17 amino acids. The DNA of the CDR3 is TGCGCCAGCAGCTTGGTCCCTAGCGGGACGGGCACCTACGAGCAGTACTTC. Translation gives CASSLVPSGTGTYEQYF.